This T cell receptor beta chain was obtained from a study of blood T cell repertoires in COVID-19. The length of the CDR3 is 13 residues. In germline, CDR1 is KGHSH, CDR2 LQKENI. With 5 bases removed from V and 1 base from J, the gap between germline ends came to 8 bases. Some clones are missing from TCRdb's copy, which holds only in-frame ones; the method was immunoSEQ multiplex PCR. The repertoire consists of around 300,000 clones, with about nine tenths occurring once and the leading ten covering roughly 2.2%. Only one count was recorded for this clone. The TCR sequence derives from a man aged 50-59 years with acute or convalescent COVID-19. The rearrangement joins TRBV18 to TRBJ1-1; D remains unclear. The sequenced material came from peripheral blood. The CDR3 coding sequence is TGTGCCAGCTCATTCACAGAGAACACTGAAGCTTTCTTT. Translation gives CASSFTENTEAFF.